This TCR beta chain was identified in a study of cytomegalovirus exposure and HLA in healthy donors. CDR3 length: 15 amino acids. The junction had 6 bases not matched to a gene; V was cut back by 1 base and J by 4 bases. CDR1 is SGHRS and CDR2 is YFSETQ in the germline V gene. Amplification used 60 Vbeta primers and 13 Jbeta primers. Profiled with immunoSEQ multiplex PCR; TCRdb holds only in-frame clones, not every one. Here the sample spans approximately 100,000 clones, 78% being singletons. V and J are TRBV5-1 and TRBJ2-5; 8 nucleotides agree with TRBD2. The sample taken for sequencing was PBMCs. This clonotype was sampled from a woman in her thirties or forties in good health and CMV-seropositive. The CDR3, as DNA: TGCGCCAGCAGCTTGAGAAGCGGGAGTGGAGAGACCCAGTACTTC. Amino acids: CASSLRSGSGETQYF.